These 29 T cell receptor beta chains were sequenced from one sample in a study of neoadjuvant nivolumab and ipilimumab in lung cancer. The protocol was immunoSEQ multiplex PCR, while the TCRdb copy is restricted to in-frame clones and leaves out a portion. The sample contains 25,000 to 30,000 clones, more than 75% of which appear only once. Material: tumor tissue, obtained after neoadjuvant nivolumab, alone or with ipilimumab, at or shortly before surgery. All receptors come from an adult with non-small cell lung cancer.

This clone was seen only a few times. The rearrangement links TRBV5-6 to TRBJ1-4; no reliable D call. Trimming took 1 base from V and 0 from J, leaving 4 bases between them. The CDR3 covers 14 residues. Germline loops: CDR1 SGHDT, CDR2 YYEEEE. CDR3 in DNA: TGTGCCAGCAGCTTGATTGCAACTAATGAAAAACTGTTTTTT. This gives the protein CASSLIATNEKLFF.

The V call is TRBV6-1, the J call TRBJ1-6; D remains ambiguous. Germline assignment: CDR1 MNHNS and CDR2 SASEGT. Trimming shortened V by 6 bases and J by 5 bases, and 8 bases separated the two germline ends. The CDR3 runs to 13 residues. The CDR3 DNA is TGTGCCAGCAGGATTGGTAATAATTCACCCCTCCACTTT. This gives the protein CASRIGNNSPLHF.

The chain employs TRBV4-1 and TRBJ2-1; 13 nucleotides match TRBD2. The CDR3 totals 16 residues. V trimming: 0 bases; J trimming: 8 bases; junction bases outside the gene matches: 4. Per germline, CDR1 MGHRA and CDR2 YSYEKL. CDR3: CASSQERLAGGYEQFF. As DNA, the CDR3 is TGCGCCAGCAGCCAAGAGAGACTAGCGGGAGGATATGAGCAGTTCTTC.

DNA of the CDR3: TGTGCCAGCAGCTTAGGAGTCGGGGTTTATGGCTACACCTTC. The encoded protein is CASSLGVGVYGYTF. The rearrangement links TRBV7-2 to TRBJ1-2; D gene uncertain. The V gene's germline CDR1 is SGHTA and CDR2 FQGNSA. V dropped 1 base and J dropped 5 bases, with 11 bases sitting between them. This CDR3 spans 14 amino acids.

The chain recombines TRBV18 with TRBJ2-3, with D possibly being TRBD2 (5 bases). The V and J ends lost 5 bases and 3 bases respectively, with 12 bases between them. The CDR3 spans 14 residues. CDR1 is KGHSH, CDR2 LQKENI, per germline. CDR3: CASSTRGNTDTQYF. CDR3 in DNA: TGTGCCAGCTCAACTCGGGGAAATACAGATACGCAGTATTTT.

The genes are TRBV7-2 and TRBJ2-7; D might be TRBD1 (6 bases). Germline V gives CDR1 SGHTA, CDR2 FQGNSA. V lost 5 bases and J 2 bases, leaving 13 bases between the germline ends. This CDR3 contains 14 residues. The CDR3 protein is CASSRRQGPYEQYF. DNA for the CDR3: TGTGCCAGCAGCCGCAGGCAGGGGCCCTACGAGCAGTACTTC.

The rearrangement joins TRBV5-1 to TRBJ2-3, with a possible D match to TRBD1 (5 bases). Trimming left V 3 bases short and J 2 bases short, with 10 bases between. CDR3 length equals 14 residues. The germline V gene encodes CDR1 SGHRS and CDR2 YFSETQ. CDR3 amino acids: CASSSQGHTDTQYF. CDR3 in DNA: TGCGCCAGCAGCTCTCAGGGCCACACAGATACGCAGTATTTT.

The genes are TRBV4-2 and TRBJ2-1; TRBD2 matches at 12 bases. CDR3 size: 17 residues. The V gene end was trimmed by 4 bases and the J gene end by 0 bases; junction bases not matched to a gene: 4. Germline CDR1 LGHNA, CDR2 YNFKEQ. CDR3 nucleotide sequence: TGTGCCAGCAGCCCCCTAGCGGGGGGGAGCTCCTACAATGAGCAGTTCTTC. Translation gives CASSPLAGGSSYNEQFF.

This clone was seen a few times. The rearrangement uses TRBV6-1 and TRBJ1-5; 10 positions match TRBD1. The germline gives CDR1 MNHNS, CDR2 SASEGT. CDR3 length: 14 amino acids. The trim removed 3 bases at V and 6 bases at J, leaving 2 bases unmatched. Here the CDR3 DNA reads TGTGCCAGCAGTGAGACAGGGGGCGGTCAGCCCCAGCATTTT. This codes for CASSETGGGQPQHF.

The rearrangement joins TRBV2 to TRBJ2-5; the D gene is possibly TRBD2 (6 bases). The CDR3 runs 13 residues. V was clipped by 7 bases and J by 4 bases, with 13 bases between them. Germline lookup yields CDR1 SNHLY and CDR2 FYNNEI. The CDR3 bases are TGTGCCAGCAAACCTCGGCGGGGAGAGACCCAGTACTTC. Its protein product is CASKPRRGETQYF.

The chain uses TRBV5-1 and TRBJ1-3, with a possible D match to TRBD1 (5 bases). The CDR3 sequence is 16 residues long. Trimming left V 4 bases short and J 2 bases short, with 16 bases between. Per the germline V gene, CDR1 is SGHRS and CDR2 is YFSETQ. For the CDR3, the DNA is TGCGCCAGCAGCCCCGACAGCCTACTCACTGGAAACACCATATATTTT. This encodes CASSPDSLLTGNTIYF.

The chain joins TRBV9 to TRBJ1-2, with 9 bases aligning to TRBD1. Germline CDR1 SGDLS, CDR2 YYNGEE. Trimming removed 4 bases from V and 7 bases from J; junction bases left unmatched: 8. CDR3 length: 14 residues. Here the CDR3 DNA reads TGTGCCAGCAGCCTCACCGGGACAGGGACTGGCTACACCTTC. Translation gives CASSLTGTGTGYTF.

The chain joins TRBV25-1 to TRBJ1-2; D is perhaps TRBD1 (6 bases). CDR3 length: 13 amino acids. V was trimmed by 2 bases and J by 4 bases, leaving 8 bases between them. Germline V CDR1 and CDR2: MGHDK, SYGVNS. The CDR3 protein is CASSEIQGYGYTF. The CDR3 region has the DNA TGTGCCAGCAGTGAAATACAGGGCTATGGCTACACCTTC.

The chain carries TRBV7-8 and TRBJ1-6; no clear D. Germline lookup yields CDR1 SGHVS and CDR2 FQNEAQ. CDR3 length equals 14 residues. V dropped 1 base and J dropped 4 bases, with 5 bases sitting between them. The CDR3 coding sequence is TGTGCCAGCAGCTTAGACGGATATAATTCACCCCTCCACTTT. Translated: CASSLDGYNSPLHF. The variable domain in full, completed from reference TRBV7-8 and TRBJ1-6, reads GAGVSQSPRYKVAKRGQDVALRCDPISGHVSLFWYQQALGQGPEFLTYFQNEAQLDKSGLPSDRFFAERPEGSVSTLKIQRTQQEDSAVYLCASSLDGYNSPLHFGNGTRLTVT.

The chain is built from TRBV2 and TRBJ1-5, with D unclear. Per germline, CDR1 SNHLY and CDR2 FYNNEI. Between the trimmed V and J ends, which lost 6 bases and 4 bases, there was a span of 10 bases. This CDR3 is 13 amino acids long. DNA for the CDR3: TGTGCCAGCAGACTACAGTTTAATCAGCCCCAGCATTTT. It encodes CASRLQFNQPQHF.

This chain connects TRBV6-6 to TRBJ1-5; no clear D gene. With 4 bases removed from V and 4 bases from J, the gap between germline ends came to 11 bases. Germline V gene lookup returns CDR1 MNHNY and CDR2 SVGAGI (reference sequence). The CDR3 loop spans 14 amino acids. The chain's CDR3 is CASSSSGFNQPQHF. The CDR3 nucleotides are TGTGCCAGCAGTTCATCGGGTTTTAATCAGCCCCAGCATTTT.

This sequence joins TRBV6-5 and TRBJ1-5; D is uncertain. Germline V CDR1 and CDR2: MNHEY, SVGAGI. V gave up 6 bases and J gave up 4 bases, with 10 bases separating them. CDR3 length equals 13 residues. For the CDR3, the DNA is TGTGCCAGCAGAAACCAGAGGAATCAGCCCCAGCATTTT. Protein: CASRNQRNQPQHF.

This clone was observed a single time. This chain connects TRBV6-5 to TRBJ2-1, with 10 bases that match TRBD1. J lost 7 bases, V lost 0 bases, and 6 bases had no gene match. The CDR3 loop spans 16 amino acids. Germline V gene data show CDR1 as MNHEY and CDR2 as SVGAGI. The CDR3, as DNA: TGTGCCAGCAGTTACTCGTACCGGGACAGGGGAAATGAGCAGTTCTTC. Amino acid sequence: CASSYSYRDRGNEQFF.

The chain joins TRBV18 to TRBJ2-5; TRBD1 matches at 10 bases. CDR1 is KGHSH and CDR2 is LQKENI in the germline V gene. V gave up 2 bases and J gave up 4 bases; unmatched junction bases: 4. The CDR3 length is 15 residues. The CDR3 DNA reads TGTGCCAGCTCACCAGGTGACAGGGGGCGAGAGACCCAGTACTTC. It yields the protein CASSPGDRGRETQYF. Looking up the rest from reference TRBV18 and TRBJ2-5 gives the full variable domain: NAGVMQNPRHLVRRRGQEARLRCSPMKGHSHVYWYRQLPEEGLKFMVYLQKENIIDESGMPKERFSAEFPKEGPSILRIQQVVRGDSAAYFCASSPGDRGRETQYFGPGTRLLVL.

The chain carries TRBV5-1 and TRBJ2-1, with TRBD2 matching over 10 bases. The CDR3 runs to 16 residues. The V gene end was trimmed by 2 bases and the J gene end by 2 bases; junction bases not matched to a gene: 4. CDR1 and CDR2 (germline): SGHRS, YFSETQ. The DNA for the CDR3 is TGCGCCAGCAGCTTTCGGCTAGCGGGGGCCTACAATGAGCAGTTCTTC. It specifies CASSFRLAGAYNEQFF.

Only a few counts were recorded for this clone. The chain combines TRBV7-2 with TRBJ1-6, with TRBD1 matching over 10 bases. The V segment lost 7 bases and the J segment 4 bases; nucleotides outside the gene matches: 1. This CDR3 is built from 14 residues. CDR1 is SGHTA and CDR2 is FQGNSA in the germline V gene. This CDR3 is CASTGQGYNSPLHF. DNA of the CDR3: TGTGCCAGCACGGGACAGGGGTATAATTCACCCCTCCACTTT.

V usage is TRBV5-1 and J usage is TRBJ2-1; the D is unclear. Trimming removed 4 bases at V and 0 bases at J, with 8 bases between. Germline CDR1 and CDR2: SGHRS and YFSETQ. The CDR3 has 14 residues. CDR3 in amino acids: CASSLSNSYNEQFF. The CDR3 DNA sequence: TGCGCCAGCAGCCTCAGCAACTCCTACAATGAGCAGTTCTTC.

The V gene is TRBV30, the J gene TRBJ1-2; D unclear. CDR3 length equals 13 residues. Germline V gives CDR1 GTSNPN, CDR2 SVGIG (reference sequence). V was shortened by 2 bases and J by 7 bases, with 14 bases between the two germline ends. The CDR3 bases are TGTGCCTGGAGTATAATCGCAGGCAGTGGCTACACCTTC. Translating gives CAWSIIAGSGYTF.

This clone was counted a single time. The chain joins TRBV6-1 to TRBJ1-1, with D unresolved. Trimming cost V 4 bases and J 7 bases, with 10 bases left between them. The CDR3 is 12 amino acids. Germline values: CDR1 MNHNS, CDR2 SASEGT. CDR3 region: CASSAQVNEAFF. The CDR3 bases are TGTGCCAGCAGTGCGCAAGTAAATGAAGCTTTCTTT.

This clone has just a few counts. This chain links TRBV19 with TRBJ2-7, with D possibly TRBD1 on 6 matching bases. The CDR3 spans 14 residues. Per the germline V gene, CDR1 is LNHDA and CDR2 is SQIVND (reference sequence). V lost 0 bases and J 6 bases, leaving 12 bases between the germline ends. CDR3 nucleotides: TGTGCCAGTAGTATAGACTACAGGGTCACCGAGCAGTACTTC. Its protein product is CASSIDYRVTEQYF.

The J gene is TRBJ1-5, the V gene TRBV18; no definite D call. The germline CDR1 and CDR2 sequences are KGHSH and LQKENI. The CDR3 length is 13 residues. Between the trimmed V and J ends, which lost 6 bases and 6 bases, there was a span of 12 bases. The CDR3 sequence: CASSPRRSQPQHF. The CDR3 bases are TGTGCCAGCTCCCCTCGGCGTAGTCAGCCCCAGCATTTT.

The J gene is TRBJ2-3, the V gene TRBV2, with D possibly TRBD2 on 6 matching bases. With 3 bases removed from V and 3 bases from J, the gap between germline ends came to 10 bases. Germline CDR1 is SNHLY and CDR2 is FYNNEI. The CDR3 spans 14 residues. The CDR3: CASSEDGGTDTQYF. The CDR3 DNA reads as TGTGCCAGCAGTGAGGACGGGGGAACAGATACGCAGTATTTT.

The V gene is TRBV5-4, the J gene TRBJ1-5; D gene uncertain. The V end was cut by 5 bases, the J end by 9 bases, with 15 bases between. Germline V gives CDR1 SGHNT, CDR2 YYREEE (reference sequence). CDR3 length equals 13 residues. The CDR3 DNA follows: TGTGCCAGCAGTACGGACGGAGACGGGCCCCAGCATTTT. Amino acid sequence: CASSTDGDGPQHF.

This chain joins TRBV6-1 and TRBJ1-5, with D perhaps matching TRBD1 (6 bases). The CDR3 is made up of 14 amino acids. Trimming shortened V by 4 bases and J by 2 bases, and 9 bases separated the two germline ends. In germline, CDR1 is MNHNS, CDR2 SASEGT. CDR3 in DNA: TGTGCCAGCAGTGGGTCAGGGGGCAATCAGCCCCAGCATTTT. This translates into CASSGSGGNQPQHF.